Here is one T cell receptor beta chain with its context. Its antigen remains unidentified. The source of the sample is a study of T cell repertoires in cytomegalovirus infection. TCRdb passed the reads through MiXCR, listing each CDR3 protein once. Here the sample spans some 480,000 distinct CDR3 sequences, around a third being singletons. V shed 6 bases, J shed 2 bases, and the junction held 6 bases outside the gene matches. Germline loops: CDR1 LNHDA, CDR2 SQIVND (reference sequence). CDR3 length: 15 residues. The clonotype was recovered from a human donor in good health (CMV status not recorded). Some clones in this sample may be carry-over from other donors' samples. The V and J genes are TRBV19 and TRBJ2-7, with TRBD2 matching 11 bases. The material was cultured PBMCs, obtained from culture after CMV antigen stimulation. In DNA, the CDR3 is TGTGCCAGTAGCGGACTAGCGGGTTACCCCTACGAGCAGTACTTC. It yields the protein CASSGLAGYPYEQYF.